The clone carrying this T cell receptor (beta chain) showed up just once. This entry belongs to a study of CD8 T cells in Susac syndrome. The length of the CDR3 is 12 residues. Trimming took off 4 bases at V and 6 bases at J, with 9 bases between the two ends. Germline values: CDR1 SEHNR, CDR2 FQNEAQ (reference sequence). It was with random hexamers that about 0.45 to 1 ug RNA was reverse transcribed. An immunoSEQ multiplex PCR generated amplified TCR beta CDR3 products spanning 54 Vbeta and 13 Jbeta. TCRdb itself ran the immunoSEQ multiplex PCR reads through MiXCR, one entry per CDR3 protein. The sample holds a few hundred thousand distinct CDR3 sequences, roughly 94% seen once. FACS was used to enrich TEMRA cells, whereas the CD8+ and CD4+ T cells were obtained by negative isolation.

V gene TRBV7-9 combines with J gene TRBJ1-2; D possibly corresponds to TRBD1 (5 bases). The sequenced sample was CD4+ T cells from PBMCs. This receptor was identified in a human donor with multiple sclerosis. Here the CDR3 DNA reads TGTGCCAGCAGCTACGGGGGACATGGCTACACCTTC. This translates into CASSYGGHGYTF.